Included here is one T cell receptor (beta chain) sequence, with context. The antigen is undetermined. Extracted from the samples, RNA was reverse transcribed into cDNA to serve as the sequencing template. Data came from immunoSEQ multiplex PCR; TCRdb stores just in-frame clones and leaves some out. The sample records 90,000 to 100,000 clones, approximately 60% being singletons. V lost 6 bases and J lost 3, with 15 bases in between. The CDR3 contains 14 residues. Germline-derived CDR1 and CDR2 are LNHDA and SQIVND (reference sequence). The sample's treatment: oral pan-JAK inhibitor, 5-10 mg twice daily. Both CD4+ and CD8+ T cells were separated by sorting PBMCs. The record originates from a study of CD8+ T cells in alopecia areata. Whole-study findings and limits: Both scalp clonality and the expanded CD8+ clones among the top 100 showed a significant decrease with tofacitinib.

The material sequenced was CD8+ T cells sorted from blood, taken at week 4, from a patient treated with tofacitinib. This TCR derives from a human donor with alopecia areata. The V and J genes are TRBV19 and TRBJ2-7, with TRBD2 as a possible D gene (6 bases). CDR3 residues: CASSPGLLIYEQYF. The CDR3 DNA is TGTGCCAGTAGCCCGGGACTTTTGATCTACGAGCAGTACTTC.